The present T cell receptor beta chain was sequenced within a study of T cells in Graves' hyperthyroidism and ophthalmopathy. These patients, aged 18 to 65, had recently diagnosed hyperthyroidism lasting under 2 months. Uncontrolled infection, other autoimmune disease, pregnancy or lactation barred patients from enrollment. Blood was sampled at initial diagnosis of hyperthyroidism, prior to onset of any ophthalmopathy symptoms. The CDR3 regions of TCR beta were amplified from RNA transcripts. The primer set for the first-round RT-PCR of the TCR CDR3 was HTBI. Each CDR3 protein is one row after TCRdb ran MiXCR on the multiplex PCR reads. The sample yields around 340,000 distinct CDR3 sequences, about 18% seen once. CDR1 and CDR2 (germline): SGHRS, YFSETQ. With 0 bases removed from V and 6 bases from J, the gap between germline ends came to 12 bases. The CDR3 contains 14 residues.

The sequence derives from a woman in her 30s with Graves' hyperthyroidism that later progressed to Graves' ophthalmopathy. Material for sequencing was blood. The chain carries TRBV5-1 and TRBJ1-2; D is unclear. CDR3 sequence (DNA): TGCGCCAGCAGCTTGGGGTCCACGGGCGATGGCTACACCTTC. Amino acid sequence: CASSLGSTGDGYTF. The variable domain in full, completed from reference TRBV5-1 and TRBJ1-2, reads KAGVTQTPRYLIKTRGQQVTLSCSPISGHRSVSWYQQTPGQGLQFLFEYFSETQRNKGNFPGRFSGRQFSNSRSEMNVSTLELGDSALYLCASSLGSTGDGYTFGSGTRLTVV.